This TCR beta chain came from a study of shared clonotypes between healthy human individuals. Study-level results: Some clonotypes were shared by all four sorted-subset donors, while others were not shared. The non-shared ones had lower generation probabilities than the shared ones.

This clone turned up a few times. What it binds is unknown. Germline values: CDR1 GTSNPN, CDR2 SVGIG (reference sequence). V lost 0 bases, J lost 6 bases, and 8 bases lay in between. The CDR3 consists of 12 residues. Repertoires were generated with immunoSEQ multiplex PCR, while TCRdb's copy carries only in-frame clones and drops some. The sample consists of about a million clones, about 74% of them appearing once. V and J are TRBV30 and TRBJ1-2; D not resolved. The source material was memory CD4+ T cells sorted from blood. As for subset: CD45RA-negative fraction. This sequence originates from a man younger than 35 in good health. The CDR3 bases are TGTGCCTGGAGTGTGAACCTCAATGGCTACACCTTC. The encoded protein is CAWSVNLNGYTF.